This TCR beta chain derives from a study of T cell repertoires in cytomegalovirus infection. Findings of the study overall: Clonotypes of TCR beta that were HLA-C-restricted and CMV-specific dominated the ex vivo response.

The CDR3 contains 15 residues. CDR1 and CDR2 (germline): MGHDK, SYGVNS. V lost 2 bases and J lost 3, with 13 bases in between. Each CDR3 protein gets one entry after TCRdb re-called the reads with MiXCR. The profile shows 200,000 or so distinct CDR3 sequences, roughly 27% of them singletons. This clonotype was counted a few times. Its target is unknown. The sample consisted of PBMCs. V gene TRBV25-1 combines with J gene TRBJ1-1, with a tentative D call TRBD1 (6 bases). The receptor's source is a human donor in good health (CMV status not recorded). Some clones in this sample may be carry-over from other donors' samples. The CDR3 reads CASSERGGEDTEAFF. The CDR3 DNA is TGTGCCAGCAGTGAAAGGGGGGGGGAGGACACTGAAGCTTTCTTT.